This TCR beta chain was captured by sequencing in a study of blood T cell repertoires in COVID-19. In the study overall: COVID-19 samples from acute and convalescent phases originated in the United States, Italy and Spain. T cells, B-cell-depleted T cells, or PBMCs supplied cDNA or gDNA.

Original methodology: How many nucleated cells were present was estimated from reference gene primer amplification. This table comes from immunoSEQ multiplex PCR, and its TCRdb copy is limited to in-frame clones, with some not included. That table is the source of V, J and clone size, and D and trimming were worked out from the DNA. The profile covers about 220,000 clones, with 80% to 90% appearing a single time and roughly 15% taken by the ten largest. Participants, about 18 to 90 years old, spanned under 30 US areas. Trimming removed 5 bases from V and 6 bases from J; junction bases left unmatched: 5. This CDR3 contains 13 residues. The germline V gene encodes CDR1 SGHKS and CDR2 YYEKEE (reference sequence). This clone appeared once.

Sequencing was done on a sample of PBMCs or T cells enriched from blood (not recorded which). The rearrangement joins TRBV5-5 to TRBJ2-5; 9 bases agree with TRBD2. The clonotype comes from a woman in her 50s with acute COVID-19. As DNA, the CDR3 is TGTGCCAGCAGAGACGGACTAGCGAAGACCCAGTACTTC. Translation gives CASRDGLAKTQYF. Together with reference TRBV5-5 and TRBJ2-5, the CDR3 gives the full variable domain: DAGVTQSPTHLIKTRGQQVTLRCSPISGHKSVSWYQQVLGQGPQFIFQYYEKEERGRGNFPDRFSARQFPNYSSELNVNALLLGDSALYLCASRDGLAKTQYFGPGTRLLVL.